The clone carrying this T cell receptor beta chain has just a few counts. The antigen remains undetermined. This record comes from a study of CD8+ T cells in alopecia areata. Across the whole study: Tofacitinib administration to treated patients was oral, at 5 to 10 mg twice daily. Overall study results and limits: Normal-skin resident alphabeta T cells also appear among scalp sample sequences. Higher clonality was seen in lesional scalp than in normal scalp, especially in alopecia totalis/universalis.

V lost 3 bases, J lost 0 bases, and 8 bases lay in between. The germline V gene has CDR1 SNHLY and CDR2 FYNNEI. The CDR3 has 14 amino acids. Extracted from the samples, RNA was reverse transcribed into cDNA to serve as the sequencing template. Some clones are missing from TCRdb's copy, which holds only in-frame ones; the method was immunoSEQ multiplex PCR. The sample has about 150,000 clones, about 53% seen once. The chain recombines TRBV2 with TRBJ1-1, with no clear D. The clonotype originates from a human donor with alopecia areata. The sample here was CD8+ T cells sorted from blood, taken at week 0. The CDR3 DNA sequence: TGTGCCAGCAGTGACAACCTAATGAACACTGAAGCTTTCTTT. Translated: CASSDNLMNTEAFF.